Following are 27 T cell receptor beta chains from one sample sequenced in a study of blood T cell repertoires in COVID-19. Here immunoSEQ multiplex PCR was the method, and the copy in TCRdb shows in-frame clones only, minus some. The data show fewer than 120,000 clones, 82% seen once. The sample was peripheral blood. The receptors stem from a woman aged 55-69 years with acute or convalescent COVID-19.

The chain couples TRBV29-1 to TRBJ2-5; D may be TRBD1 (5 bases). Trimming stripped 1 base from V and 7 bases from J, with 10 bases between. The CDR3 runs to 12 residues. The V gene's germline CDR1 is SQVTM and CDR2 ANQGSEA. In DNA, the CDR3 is TGCAGCGTTGAAGCGCAGGGCGTGACCCAGTACTTC. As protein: CSVEAQGVTQYF.

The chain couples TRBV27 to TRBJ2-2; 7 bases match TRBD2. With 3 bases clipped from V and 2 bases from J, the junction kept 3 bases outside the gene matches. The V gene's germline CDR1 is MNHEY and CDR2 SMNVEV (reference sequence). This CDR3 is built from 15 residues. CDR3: CASSFRGVNTGELFF. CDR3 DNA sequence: TGTGCCAGCAGTTTTCGGGGGGTCAACACCGGGGAGCTGTTTTTT.

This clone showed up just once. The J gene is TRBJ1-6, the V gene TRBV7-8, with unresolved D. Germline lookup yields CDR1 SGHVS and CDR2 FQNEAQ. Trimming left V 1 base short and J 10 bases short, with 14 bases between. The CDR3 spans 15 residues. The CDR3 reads CASSLEGSSGSPLHF. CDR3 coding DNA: TGTGCCAGCAGCTTAGAAGGGAGCAGCGGATCACCCCTCCACTTT.

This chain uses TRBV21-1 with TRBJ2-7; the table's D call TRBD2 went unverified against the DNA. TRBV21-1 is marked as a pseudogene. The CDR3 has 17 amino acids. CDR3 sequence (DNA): TGTGCCAGCAGCAAAGTTGGGCGGACTAGCGGGACCTACGAGCAGTACTTC. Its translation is CASSKVGRTSGTYEQYF.

The CDR3 spells CASSLEGGGGTEAFF. The CDR3 region has the DNA TGTGCCAGCAGCTTAGAAGGGGGCGGAGGCACTGAAGCTTTCTTT. The V call is TRBV7-9, the J call TRBJ1-1; 7 nucleotides match TRBD1. Losses at the gene ends were 1 base for V and 4 bases for J; bases not matched to a gene: 6. Per germline, CDR1 SEHNR and CDR2 FQNEAQ (reference sequence). The CDR3 loop spans 15 amino acids.

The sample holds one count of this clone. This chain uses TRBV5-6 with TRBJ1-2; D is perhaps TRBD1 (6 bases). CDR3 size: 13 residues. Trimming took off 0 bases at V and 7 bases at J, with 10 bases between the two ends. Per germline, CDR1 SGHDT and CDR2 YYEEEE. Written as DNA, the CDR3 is TGTGCCAGCAGCTTGGTGGGGGCGCGTGGCTACACCTTC. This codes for CASSLVGARGYTF. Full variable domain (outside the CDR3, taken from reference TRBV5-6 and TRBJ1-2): DAGVTQSPTHLIKTRGQQVTLRCSPKSGHDTVSWYQQALGQGPQFIFQYYEEEERQRGNFPDRFSGHQFPNYSSELNVNALLLGDSALYLCASSLVGARGYTFGSGTRLTVV.

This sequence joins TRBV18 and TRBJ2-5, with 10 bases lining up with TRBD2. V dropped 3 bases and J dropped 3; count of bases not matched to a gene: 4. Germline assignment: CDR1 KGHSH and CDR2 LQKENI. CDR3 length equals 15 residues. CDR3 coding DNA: TGTGCCAGCTCACCCGGGACTAGCGCTGAAGAGACCCAGTACTTC. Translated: CASSPGTSAEETQYF.

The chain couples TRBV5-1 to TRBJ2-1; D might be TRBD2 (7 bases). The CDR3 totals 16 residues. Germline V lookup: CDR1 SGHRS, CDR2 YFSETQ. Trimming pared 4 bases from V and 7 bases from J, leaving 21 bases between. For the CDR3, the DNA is TGCGCCAGCAGCCCAGGCGGGGGCTCGGGGAGGAATGAGCAGTTCTTC. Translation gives CASSPGGGSGRNEQFF.

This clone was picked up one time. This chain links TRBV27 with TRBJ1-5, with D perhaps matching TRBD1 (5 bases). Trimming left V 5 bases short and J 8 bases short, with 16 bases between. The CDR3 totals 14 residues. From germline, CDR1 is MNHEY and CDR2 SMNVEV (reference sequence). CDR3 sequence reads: CASSPRGLREPQHF. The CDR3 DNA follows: TGTGCCAGCAGTCCAAGGGGACTTAGGGAGCCCCAGCATTTT.

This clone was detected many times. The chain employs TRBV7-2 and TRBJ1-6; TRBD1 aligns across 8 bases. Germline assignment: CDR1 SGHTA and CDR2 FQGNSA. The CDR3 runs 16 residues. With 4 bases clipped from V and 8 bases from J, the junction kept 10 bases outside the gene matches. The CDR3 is CASSSSDRGPYSPLHF. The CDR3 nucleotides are TGTGCCAGCAGCTCATCCGACAGGGGCCCCTATTCACCCCTCCACTTT.

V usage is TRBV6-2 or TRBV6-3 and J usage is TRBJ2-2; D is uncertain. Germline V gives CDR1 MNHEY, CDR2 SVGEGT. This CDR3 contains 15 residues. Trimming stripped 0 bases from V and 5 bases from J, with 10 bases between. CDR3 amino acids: CASSYSTPGTGELFF. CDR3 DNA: TGTGCCAGCAGTTACTCGACTCCCGGAACCGGGGAGCTGTTTTTT.

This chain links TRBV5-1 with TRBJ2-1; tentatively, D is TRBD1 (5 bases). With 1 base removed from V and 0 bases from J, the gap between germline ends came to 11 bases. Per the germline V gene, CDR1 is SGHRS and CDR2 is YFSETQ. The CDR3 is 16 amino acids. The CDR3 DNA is TGCGCCAGCAGCTTGTCTGGGGCCAGCTCCTACAATGAGCAGTTCTTC. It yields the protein CASSLSGASSYNEQFF.

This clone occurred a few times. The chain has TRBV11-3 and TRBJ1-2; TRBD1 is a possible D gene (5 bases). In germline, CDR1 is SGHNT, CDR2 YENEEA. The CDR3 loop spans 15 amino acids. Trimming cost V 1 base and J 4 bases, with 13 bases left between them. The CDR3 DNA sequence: TGTGCCAGCAGCTTAGCCACTCCAGGGTTCTATGGCTACACCTTC. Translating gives CASSLATPGFYGYTF.

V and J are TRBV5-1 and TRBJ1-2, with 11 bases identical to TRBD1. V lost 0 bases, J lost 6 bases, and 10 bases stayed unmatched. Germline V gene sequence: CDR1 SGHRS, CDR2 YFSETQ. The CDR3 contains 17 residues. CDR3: CASSLDPGGQGANGYTF. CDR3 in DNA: TGCGCCAGCAGCTTGGATCCGGGAGGACAGGGGGCGAATGGCTACACCTTC.

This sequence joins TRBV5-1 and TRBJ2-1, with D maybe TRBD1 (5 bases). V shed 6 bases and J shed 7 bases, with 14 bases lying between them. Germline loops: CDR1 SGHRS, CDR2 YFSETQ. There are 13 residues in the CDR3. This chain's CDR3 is CASTSARVNEQFF. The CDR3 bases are TGCGCCAGCACGAGCGCCAGGGTAAATGAGCAGTTCTTC.

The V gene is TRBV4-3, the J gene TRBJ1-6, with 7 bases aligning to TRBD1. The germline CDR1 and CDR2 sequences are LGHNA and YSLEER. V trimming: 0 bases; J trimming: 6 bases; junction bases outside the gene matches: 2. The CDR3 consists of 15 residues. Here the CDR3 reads CASSQEPGGNSPLHF. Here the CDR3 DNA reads TGCGCCAGCAGCCAAGAACCAGGGGGTAATTCACCCCTCCACTTT.

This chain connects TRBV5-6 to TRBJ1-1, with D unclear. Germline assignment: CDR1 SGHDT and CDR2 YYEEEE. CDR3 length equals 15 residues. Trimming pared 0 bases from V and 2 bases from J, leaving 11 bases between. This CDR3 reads CASSLGPVVNTEAFF. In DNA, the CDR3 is TGTGCCAGCAGCTTGGGGCCAGTCGTTAACACTGAAGCTTTCTTT.

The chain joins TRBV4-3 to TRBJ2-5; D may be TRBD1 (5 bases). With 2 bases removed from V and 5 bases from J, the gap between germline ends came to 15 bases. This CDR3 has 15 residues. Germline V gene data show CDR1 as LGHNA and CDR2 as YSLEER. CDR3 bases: TGCGCCAGCAGCCAAACGACAGATCTTGGCGAGACCCAGTACTTC. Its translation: CASSQTTDLGETQYF.

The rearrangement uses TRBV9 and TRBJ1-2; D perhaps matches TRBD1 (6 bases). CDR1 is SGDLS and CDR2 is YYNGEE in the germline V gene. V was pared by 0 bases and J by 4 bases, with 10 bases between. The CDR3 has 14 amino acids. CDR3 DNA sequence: TGTGCCAGCAGCGTAGCCAGGGGTGGCTATGGCTACACCTTC. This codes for CASSVARGGYGYTF.

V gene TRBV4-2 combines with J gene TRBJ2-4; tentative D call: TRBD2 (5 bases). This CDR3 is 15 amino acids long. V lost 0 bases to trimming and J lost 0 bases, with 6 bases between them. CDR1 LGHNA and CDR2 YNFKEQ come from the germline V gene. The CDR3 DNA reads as TGTGCCAGCAGCCAAGATGGAGGAGCCAAAAACATTCAGTACTTC. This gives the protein CASSQDGGAKNIQYF.

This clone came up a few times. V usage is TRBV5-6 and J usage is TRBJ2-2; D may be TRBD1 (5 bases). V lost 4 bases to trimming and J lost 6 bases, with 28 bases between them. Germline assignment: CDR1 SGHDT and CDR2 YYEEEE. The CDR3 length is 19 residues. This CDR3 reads CASSPDSAFSTFNPGELFF. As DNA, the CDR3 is TGTGCCAGCAGCCCTGACAGCGCCTTCTCGACTTTTAATCCCGGGGAGCTGTTTTTT.

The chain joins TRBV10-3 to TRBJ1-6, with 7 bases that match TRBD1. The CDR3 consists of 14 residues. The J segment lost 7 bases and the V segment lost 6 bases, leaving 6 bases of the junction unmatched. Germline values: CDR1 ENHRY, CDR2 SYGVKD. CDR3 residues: CAIRTGSGNSPLHF. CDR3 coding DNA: TGTGCCATCAGGACAGGGTCGGGGAATTCACCCCTCCACTTT.

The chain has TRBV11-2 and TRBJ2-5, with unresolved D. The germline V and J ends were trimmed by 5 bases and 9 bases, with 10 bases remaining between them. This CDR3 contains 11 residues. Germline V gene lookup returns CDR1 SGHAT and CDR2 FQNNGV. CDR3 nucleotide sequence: TGTGCCAGCAGCCACTCAATGGCCCAGTACTTC. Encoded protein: CASSHSMAQYF.

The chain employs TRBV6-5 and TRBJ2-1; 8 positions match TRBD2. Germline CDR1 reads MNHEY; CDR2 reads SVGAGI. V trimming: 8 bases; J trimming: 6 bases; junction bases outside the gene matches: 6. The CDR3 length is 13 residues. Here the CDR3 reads CASVAGSGNEQFF. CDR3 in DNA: TGTGCCAGCGTAGCGGGGTCGGGCAATGAGCAGTTCTTC.

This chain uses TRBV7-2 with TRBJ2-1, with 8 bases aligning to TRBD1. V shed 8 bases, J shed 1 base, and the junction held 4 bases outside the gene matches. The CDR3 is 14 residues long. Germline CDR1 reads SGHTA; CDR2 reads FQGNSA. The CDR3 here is CASRGQGSYNEQFF. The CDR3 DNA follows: TGTGCCAGCCGAGGACAGGGATCCTACAATGAGCAGTTCTTC.

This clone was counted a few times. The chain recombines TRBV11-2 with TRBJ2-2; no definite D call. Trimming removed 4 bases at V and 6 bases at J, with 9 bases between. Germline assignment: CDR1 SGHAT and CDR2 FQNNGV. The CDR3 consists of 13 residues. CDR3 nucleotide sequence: TGTGCCAGCAGCTACTCAATCTCCGGGGAGCTGTTTTTT. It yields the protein CASSYSISGELFF. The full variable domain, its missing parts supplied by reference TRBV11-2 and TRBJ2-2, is EAGVAQSPRYKIIEKRQSVAFWCNPISGHATLYWYQQILGQGPKLLIQFQNNGVVDDSQLPKDRFSAERLKGVDSTLKIQPAKLEDSAVYLCASSYSISGELFFGEGSRLTVL.

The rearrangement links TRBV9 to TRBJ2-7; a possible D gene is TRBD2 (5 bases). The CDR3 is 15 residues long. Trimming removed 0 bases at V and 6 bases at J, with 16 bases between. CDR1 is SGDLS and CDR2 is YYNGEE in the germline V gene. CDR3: CASSVATMLGAEQYF. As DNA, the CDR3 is TGTGCCAGCAGCGTAGCTACAATGTTGGGAGCCGAGCAGTACTTC.